The 11 T cell receptor beta chains presented below share a single source sample, sequenced in a study of spatial heterogeneity in lung cancer (dated by TCRdb to about 2019). According to the study, the label for this sample's time point signals: sample taken at primary tumor resection. Receptor libraries were prepared by 5' RACE. Sequencing was performed on a NextSeq 500. TCRdb reworked the public reads: Q25 trimming with fastp, MiXCR clone assembly, productive beta chains retained. Here each entry gathers all rows of one CDR3 protein and keeps the most common genes and DNA. For this sample the table gives more than 45,000 distinct CDR3 sequences, of which 5.3% were detected only once. Roughly 10% of the sample rests with the top ten. This specimen consisted of PBMCs, obtained at surgery. These receptors were collected from a male donor with early-stage non-small cell lung cancer.

This clonotype was found many times. This chain links TRBV6-5 with TRBJ1-3; D not certain. The V and J ends lost 7 bases and 0 bases respectively, with 13 bases between them. CDR3 size: 15 residues. Germline CDR1 reads MNHEY; CDR2 reads SVGAGI. CDR3 coding DNA: TGTGCCAGCACCCTTAGTGGAGACTCTGGAAACACCATATATTTT. As protein: CASTLSGDSGNTIYF.

In its sample, this clonotype was seen many times. The V and J genes are TRBV10-3 and TRBJ1-5; D is unresolved. The V gene lost 3 bases and the J gene lost 0 bases, with 9 bases spanning the gap. Looked up from germline, CDR1 is ENHRY and CDR2 is SYGVKD. The CDR3 runs to 15 residues. CDR3 DNA: TGTGCCATCAGTGAAGGTGAATATAGCAATCAGCCCCAGCATTTT. This sequence encodes CAISEGEYSNQPQHF.

In this sample, this clonotype turned up many times. This chain joins TRBV5-5 and TRBJ2-2, with 11 bases that match TRBD2. The CDR3 consists of 16 residues. Per the germline V gene, CDR1 is SGHKS and CDR2 is YYEKEE (reference sequence). The V segment lost 2 bases and the J segment 5 bases; nucleotides outside the gene matches: 5. The CDR3 bases are TGTGCCAGCAGCTTTAGCGGGAGGGCCGGGACCGGGGAGCTGTTTTTT. Encoded protein: CASSFSGRAGTGELFF.

V usage is TRBV7-8 and J usage is TRBJ2-7; no clear D gene. Per germline, CDR1 SGHVS and CDR2 FQNEAQ. V dropped 5 bases and J dropped 9 bases, with 29 bases sitting between them. The CDR3 has 17 residues. CDR3 DNA: TGTGCCAGCAGCCACGACGACTTAGGACGGGTCTCCGGCGGGCAGTACTTC. Its protein is CASSHDDLGRVSGGQYF. The full variable domain, completed using reference TRBV7-8 and TRBJ2-7, is GAGVSQSPRYKVAKRGQDVALRCDPISGHVSLFWYQQALGQGPEFLTYFQNEAQLDKSGLPSDRFFAERPEGSVSTLKIQRTQQEDSAVYLCASSHDDLGRVSGGQYFGPGTRLTVT.

This clonotype was seen many times. V gene TRBV6-1 combines with J gene TRBJ1-2; 9 nucleotides line up with TRBD1. This CDR3 region has 15 residues. The trim removed 7 bases at V and 6 bases at J, leaving 12 bases unmatched. The germline gives CDR1 MNHNS, CDR2 SASEGT. CDR3 protein: CASNTGRGQGDGYTF. Written as DNA, the CDR3 is TGTGCCAGCAATACAGGAAGGGGACAGGGAGATGGCTACACCTTC.

This clonotype was seen at least ten times. The chain joins TRBV10-3 to TRBJ2-2; 7 bases fit TRBD1. Germline-derived CDR1 and CDR2 are ENHRY and SYGVKD. CDR3 length: 15 amino acids. The J segment lost 6 bases and the V segment lost 4 bases, leaving 8 bases of the junction unmatched. The CDR3 coding sequence is TGTGCCATCAGTGTTGTGACAGGGACCTCCGGGGAGCTGTTTTTT. This translates into CAISVVTGTSGELFF.

This clonotype came up many times. This chain joins TRBV19 and TRBJ1-1; tentative D call: TRBD1 (5 bases). V was cut by 5 bases and J by 0 bases, with 10 bases left in between. The CDR3 extends over 14 amino acids. Looked up from germline, CDR1 is LNHDA and CDR2 is SQIVND (reference sequence). CDR3 protein: CASSPGRLNTEAFF. The CDR3 region has the DNA TGTGCCAGTAGTCCGGGACGGCTGAACACTGAAGCTTTCTTT.

This clonotype was observed many times. The chain joins TRBV9 to TRBJ1-2; the match to TRBD1 covers 7 bases. This CDR3 has 15 amino acids. The ends lost 4 bases at V and 4 bases at J; junction bases unmatched: 10. Germline-derived CDR1 and CDR2 are SGDLS and YYNGEE. The CDR3 bases are TGTGCCAGCAGCCCCCCCCAAGGGGGCGTCTATGGCTACACCTTC. As protein: CASSPPQGGVYGYTF.

This clonotype came up many times. This chain's CDR3 is CASSYSGGLGNEQFF. The CDR3 region has the DNA TGTGCCAGCAGTTATTCGGGAGGGCTTGGCAATGAGCAGTTCTTC. V is TRBV6-6 and J is TRBJ2-1, with 8 bases matching TRBD2. V gave up 3 bases and J gave up 6 bases; unmatched junction bases: 7. CDR3 length: 15 residues. Per germline, CDR1 MNHNY and CDR2 SVGAGI (reference sequence).

The rearrangement links TRBV12-3 or TRBV12-4 to TRBJ1-1; D remains ambiguous. V was cut by 2 bases and J by 6 bases, with 10 bases left in between. CDR3 length: 13 amino acids. The CDR3 bases are TGTGCCAGCAGTTTATATCAAGGATCTGAAGCTTTCTTT. Protein product: CASSLYQGSEAFF.

This clonotype appeared many times. This chain uses TRBV4-2 with TRBJ2-1; maybe TRBD1 (7 bases). Germline V gene sequence: CDR1 LGHNA, CDR2 YNFKEQ. The CDR3 is made up of 18 amino acids. Trimming left V 4 bases short and J 4 bases short, with 23 bases between. CDR3 loop: CASSRALGGGFSYNEQFF. The CDR3 nucleotides read TGTGCCAGCAGCCGCGCGCTAGGAGGGGGCTTCTCATACAATGAGCAGTTCTTC.